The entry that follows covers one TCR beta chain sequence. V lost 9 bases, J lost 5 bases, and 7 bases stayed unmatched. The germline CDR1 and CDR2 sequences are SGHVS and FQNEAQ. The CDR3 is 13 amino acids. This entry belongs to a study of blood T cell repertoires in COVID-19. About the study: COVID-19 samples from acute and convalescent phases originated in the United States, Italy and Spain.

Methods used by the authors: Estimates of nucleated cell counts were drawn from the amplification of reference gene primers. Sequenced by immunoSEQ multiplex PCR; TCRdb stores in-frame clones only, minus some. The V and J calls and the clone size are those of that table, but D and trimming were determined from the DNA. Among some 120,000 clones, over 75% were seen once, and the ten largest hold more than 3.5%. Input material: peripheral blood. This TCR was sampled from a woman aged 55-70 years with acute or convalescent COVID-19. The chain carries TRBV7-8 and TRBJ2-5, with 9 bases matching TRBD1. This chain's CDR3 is CASTGTGRETQYF. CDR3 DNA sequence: TGTGCCAGTACCGGGACAGGGAGGGAGACCCAGTACTTC.